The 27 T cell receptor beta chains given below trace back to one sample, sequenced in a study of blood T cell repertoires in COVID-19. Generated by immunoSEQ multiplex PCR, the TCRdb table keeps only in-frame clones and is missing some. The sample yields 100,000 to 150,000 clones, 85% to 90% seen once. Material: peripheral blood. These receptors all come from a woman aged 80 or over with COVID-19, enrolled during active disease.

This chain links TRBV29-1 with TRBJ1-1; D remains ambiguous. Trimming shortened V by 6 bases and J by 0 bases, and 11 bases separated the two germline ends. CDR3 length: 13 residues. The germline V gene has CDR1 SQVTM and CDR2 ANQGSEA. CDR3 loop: CSVYSAMNTEAFF. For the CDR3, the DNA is TGCAGCGTCTACAGTGCCATGAACACTGAAGCTTTCTTT.

CDR3 in amino acids: CASSQGVRSYEQYF. The CDR3, as DNA: TGCGCCAGCAGCCAAGGTGTCAGATCCTACGAGCAGTACTTC. The V and J genes are TRBV4-1 and TRBJ2-7; no definite D call. V was cut by 1 base and J by 1 base, with 8 bases left in between. CDR3 length: 14 amino acids. Germline V lookup: CDR1 MGHRA, CDR2 YSYEKL.

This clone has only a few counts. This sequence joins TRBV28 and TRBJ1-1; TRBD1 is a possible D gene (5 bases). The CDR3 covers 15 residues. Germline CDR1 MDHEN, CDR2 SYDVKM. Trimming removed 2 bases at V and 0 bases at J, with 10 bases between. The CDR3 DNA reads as TGTGCCAGCAGTTTAGCGGGACGGATGAACACTGAAGCTTTCTTT. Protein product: CASSLAGRMNTEAFF.

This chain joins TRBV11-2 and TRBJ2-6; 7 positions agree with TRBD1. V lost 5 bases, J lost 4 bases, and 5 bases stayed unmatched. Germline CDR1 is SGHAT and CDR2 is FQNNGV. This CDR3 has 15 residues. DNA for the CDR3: TGTGCCAGCAGCAAACAGGGGACAGGGGCCAACGTCCTGACTTTC. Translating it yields CASSKQGTGANVLTF.

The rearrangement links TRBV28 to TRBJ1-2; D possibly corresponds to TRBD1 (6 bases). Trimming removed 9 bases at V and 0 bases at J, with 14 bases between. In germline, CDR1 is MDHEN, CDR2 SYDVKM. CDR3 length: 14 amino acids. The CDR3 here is CASRPGGPNYGYTF. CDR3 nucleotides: TGTGCCAGTAGACCCGGGGGGCCTAACTATGGCTACACCTTC.

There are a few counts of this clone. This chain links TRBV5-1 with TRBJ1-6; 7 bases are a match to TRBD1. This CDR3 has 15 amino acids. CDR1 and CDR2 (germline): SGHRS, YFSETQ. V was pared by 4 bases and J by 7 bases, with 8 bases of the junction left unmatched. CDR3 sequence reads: CASSAPGQTNSPLHF. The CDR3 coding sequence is TGCGCCAGCAGCGCTCCGGGACAGACCAATTCACCCCTCCACTTT.

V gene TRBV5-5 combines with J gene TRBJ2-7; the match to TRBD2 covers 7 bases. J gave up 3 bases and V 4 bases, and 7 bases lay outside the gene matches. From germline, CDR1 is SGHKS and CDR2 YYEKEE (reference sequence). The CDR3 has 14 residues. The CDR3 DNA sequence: TGTGCCAGCAGCACCGGACTAGTGGGCTACGAGCAGTACTTC. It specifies CASSTGLVGYEQYF.

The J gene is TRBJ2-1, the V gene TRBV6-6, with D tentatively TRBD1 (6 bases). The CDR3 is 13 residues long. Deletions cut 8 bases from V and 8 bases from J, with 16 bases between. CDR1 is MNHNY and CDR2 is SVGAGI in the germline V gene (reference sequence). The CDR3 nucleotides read TGTGCCAGCGGTTTCAGGGGAGCCGATGAGCAGTTCTTC. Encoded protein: CASGFRGADEQFF.

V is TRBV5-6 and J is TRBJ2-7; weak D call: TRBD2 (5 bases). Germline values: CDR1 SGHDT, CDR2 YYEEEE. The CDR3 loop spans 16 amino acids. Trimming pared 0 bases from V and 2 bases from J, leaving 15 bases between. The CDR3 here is CASSLVRGINTYEQYF. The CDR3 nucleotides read TGTGCCAGCAGCTTGGTAAGAGGGATCAATACCTACGAGCAGTACTTC. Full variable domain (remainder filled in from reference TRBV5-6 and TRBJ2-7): DAGVTQSPTHLIKTRGQQVTLRCSPKSGHDTVSWYQQALGQGPQFIFQYYEEEERQRGNFPDRFSGHQFPNYSSELNVNALLLGDSALYLCASSLVRGINTYEQYFGPGTRLTVT.

CDR3 nucleotide sequence: TGTGCCAGCAGCACCGGGACAGGGGTTTACAATGAGCAGTTCTTC. Translating gives CASSTGTGVYNEQFF. The gene calls are TRBV5-5 and TRBJ2-1; 10 positions match TRBD1. V gave up 4 bases and J gave up 4 bases; unmatched junction bases: 5. Germline V gives CDR1 SGHKS, CDR2 YYEKEE (reference sequence). This CDR3 comprises 15 residues.

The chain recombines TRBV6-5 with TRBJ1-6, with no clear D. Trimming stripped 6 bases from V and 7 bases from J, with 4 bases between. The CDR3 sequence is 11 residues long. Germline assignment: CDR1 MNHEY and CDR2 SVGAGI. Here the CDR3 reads CASSQNSPLHF. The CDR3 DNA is TGTGCCAGCAGCCAAAATTCACCCCTCCACTTT.

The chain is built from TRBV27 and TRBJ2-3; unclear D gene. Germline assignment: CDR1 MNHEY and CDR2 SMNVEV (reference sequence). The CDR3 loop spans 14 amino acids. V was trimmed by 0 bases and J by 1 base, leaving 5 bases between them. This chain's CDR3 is CASSLSGRTDTQYF. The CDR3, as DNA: TGTGCCAGCAGTTTATCTGGGCGCACAGATACGCAGTATTTT.

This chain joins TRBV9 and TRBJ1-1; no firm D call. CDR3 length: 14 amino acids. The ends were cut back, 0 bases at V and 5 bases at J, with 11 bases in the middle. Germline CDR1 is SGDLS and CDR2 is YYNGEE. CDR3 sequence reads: CASSVVPGLTEAFF. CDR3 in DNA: TGTGCCAGCAGCGTAGTCCCAGGTCTTACTGAAGCTTTCTTT.

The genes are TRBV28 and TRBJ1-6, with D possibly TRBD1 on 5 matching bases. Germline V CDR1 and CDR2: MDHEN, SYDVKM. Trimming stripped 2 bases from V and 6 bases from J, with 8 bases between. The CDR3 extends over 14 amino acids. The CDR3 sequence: CASSLGHPNSPLHF. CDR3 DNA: TGTGCCAGCAGTTTAGGACATCCTAATTCACCCCTCCACTTT.

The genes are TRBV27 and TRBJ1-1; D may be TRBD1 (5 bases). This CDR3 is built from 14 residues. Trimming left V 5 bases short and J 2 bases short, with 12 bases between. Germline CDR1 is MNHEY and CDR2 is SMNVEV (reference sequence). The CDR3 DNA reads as TGTGCCAGCAGTCCCCTGACAGCTAACACTGAAGCTTTCTTT. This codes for CASSPLTANTEAFF.

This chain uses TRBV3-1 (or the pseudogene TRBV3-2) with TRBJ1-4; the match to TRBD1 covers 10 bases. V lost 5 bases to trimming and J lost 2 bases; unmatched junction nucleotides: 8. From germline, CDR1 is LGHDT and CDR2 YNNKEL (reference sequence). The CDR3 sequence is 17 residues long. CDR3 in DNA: TGTGCCAGCAGCGCCCGACAGGGGGCGCGGACTAATGAAAAACTGTTTTTT. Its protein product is CASSARQGARTNEKLFF.

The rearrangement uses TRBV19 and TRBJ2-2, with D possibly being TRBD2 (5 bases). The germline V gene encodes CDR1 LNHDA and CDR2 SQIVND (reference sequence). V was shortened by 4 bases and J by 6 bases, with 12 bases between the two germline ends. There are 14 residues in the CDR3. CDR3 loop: CASSSILVAGELFF. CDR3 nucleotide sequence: TGTGCCAGTAGTAGCATACTAGTGGCCGGGGAGCTGTTTTTT.

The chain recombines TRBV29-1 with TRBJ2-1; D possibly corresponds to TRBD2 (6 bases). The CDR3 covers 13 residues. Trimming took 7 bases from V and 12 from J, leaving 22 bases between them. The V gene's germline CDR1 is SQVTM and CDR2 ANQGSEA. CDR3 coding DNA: TGCAGCGGTTGGGGGGACTCGATCCTTGGGCAGTTCTTC. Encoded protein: CSGWGDSILGQFF.

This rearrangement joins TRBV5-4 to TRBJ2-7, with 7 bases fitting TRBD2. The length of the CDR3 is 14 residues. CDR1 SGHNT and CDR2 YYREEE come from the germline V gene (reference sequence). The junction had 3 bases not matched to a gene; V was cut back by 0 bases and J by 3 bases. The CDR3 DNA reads TGTGCCAGCAGCTTGGCCGGGAGGAACTACGAGCAGTACTTC. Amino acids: CASSLAGRNYEQYF.

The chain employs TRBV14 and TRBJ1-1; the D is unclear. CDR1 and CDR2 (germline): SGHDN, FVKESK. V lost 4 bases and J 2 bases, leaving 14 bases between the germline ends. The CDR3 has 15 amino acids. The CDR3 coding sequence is TGTGCCAGCAGCCCCTCCGGGGTCCTAAACACTGAAGCTTTCTTT. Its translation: CASSPSGVLNTEAFF.

In DNA form, the CDR3 reads TGCGCCAGCAGCCAAGGAGGGTATGGTGAAGCTTTCTTT. Encoded protein: CASSQGGYGEAFF. The gene calls are TRBV4-3 and TRBJ1-1; D gene ambiguous. Germline CDR1 LGHNA, CDR2 YSLEER. Trimming cost V 1 base and J 7 bases, with 10 bases left between them. CDR3 size: 13 residues.

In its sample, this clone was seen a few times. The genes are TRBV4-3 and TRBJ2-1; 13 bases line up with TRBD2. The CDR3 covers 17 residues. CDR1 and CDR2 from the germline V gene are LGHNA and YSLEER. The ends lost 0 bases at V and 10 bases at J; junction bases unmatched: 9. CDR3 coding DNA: TGCGCCAGCAGCCAAGACCATCTCGGACTAGCGGGAGAAGAGCAGTTCTTC. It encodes CASSQDHLGLAGEEQFF.

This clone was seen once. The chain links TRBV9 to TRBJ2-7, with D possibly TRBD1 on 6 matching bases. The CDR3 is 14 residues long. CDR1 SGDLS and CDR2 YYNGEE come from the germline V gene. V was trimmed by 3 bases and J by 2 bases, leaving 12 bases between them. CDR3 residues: CASSETGQPYEQYF. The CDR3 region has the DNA TGTGCCAGCAGCGAAACCGGACAGCCCTACGAGCAGTACTTC.

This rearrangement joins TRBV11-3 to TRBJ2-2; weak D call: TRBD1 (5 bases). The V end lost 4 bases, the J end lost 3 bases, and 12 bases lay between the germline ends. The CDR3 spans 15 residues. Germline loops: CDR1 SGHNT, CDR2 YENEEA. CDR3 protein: CASSSTAGHTGELFF. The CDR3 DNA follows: TGTGCCAGCAGCTCTACTGCAGGGCACACCGGGGAGCTGTTTTTT.

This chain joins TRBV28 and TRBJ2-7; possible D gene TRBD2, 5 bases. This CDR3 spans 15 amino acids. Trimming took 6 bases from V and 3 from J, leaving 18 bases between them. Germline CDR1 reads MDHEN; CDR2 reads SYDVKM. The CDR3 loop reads CASRTRGGRIYEQYF. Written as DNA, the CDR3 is TGTGCCAGCAGAACCCGAGGAGGAAGAATCTACGAGCAGTACTTC.

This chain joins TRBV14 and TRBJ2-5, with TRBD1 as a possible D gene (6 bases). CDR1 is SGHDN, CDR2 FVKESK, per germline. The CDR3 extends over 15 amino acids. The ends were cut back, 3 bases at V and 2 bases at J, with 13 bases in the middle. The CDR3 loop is CASSQGYRAQETQYF. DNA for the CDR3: TGTGCCAGCAGCCAGGGTTACAGGGCACAAGAGACCCAGTACTTC. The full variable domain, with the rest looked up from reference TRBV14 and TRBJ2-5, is EAGVTQFPSHSVIEKGQTVTLRCDPISGHDNLYWYRRVMGKEIKFLLHFVKESKQDESGMPNNRFLAERTGGTYSTLKVQPAELEDSGVYFCASSQGYRAQETQYFGPGTRLLVL.

The CDR3 sequence is CASSLASGGSEQYF. CDR3 coding DNA: TGTGCCAGCAGCTTAGCGTCAGGGGGCAGCGAGCAGTACTTC. The chain recombines TRBV7-2 with TRBJ2-7; 8 bases are a match to TRBD1. Trimming cost V 0 bases and J 6 bases; bases outside gene matches: 4. Germline assignment: CDR1 SGHTA and CDR2 FQGNSA. The CDR3 has 14 residues.